This section outlines one TCR beta chain sequence together with its context. The antigen remains unidentified. TCRdb's copy holds only in-frame clones and misses some; the assay was immunoSEQ multiplex PCR. The sample shows about 55,000 clones, roughly 84% of them seen only once. The data stem from a study of lymphopenia after photon versus proton radiotherapy. Regarding the study as a whole: Larger post-nadir TCR diversity loss correlated inversely with survival in deceased patients. Under photons, naive T cells and diversity fell while effector/memory populations rose. Oligoclonal CD8+ Temra expansion after nadir drove photon patients' diversity drop.

The CDR3 has 15 residues. V was shortened by 1 base and J by 5 bases, with 12 bases between the two germline ends. The germline CDR1 and CDR2 sequences are SGHVS and FNYEAQ. This chain links TRBV7-6 with TRBJ1-5; possibly TRBD1 for D (5 bases). The input for sequencing was peripheral blood, taken from a patient treated with proton-based radiotherapy. The clonotype originates from a man aged 55 to 70 with pancreatic cancer. CDR3 bases: TGTGCCAGCAGCTTAGAAGGGGTCGGGGATCAGCCCCAGCATTTT. This sequence encodes CASSLEGVGDQPQHF.